This T cell receptor beta chain was found in a study of T-cell memory formation after mild COVID-19. This clonotype was detected a few times. Its specificity is unknown. Trimming took 0 bases from V and 3 from J, leaving 9 bases between them. The CDR3 contains 14 residues. CDR1 is DFQATT, CDR2 SNEGSKA, per germline (reference sequence). Study observations and caveats: There was no confirmation that second-wave clones peaking on day 37 were SARS-CoV-2 specific.

TCRdb independently ran MiXCR on the 5' RACE reads; one entry per CDR3 protein. Of more than 80,000 distinct CDR3 sequences listed, 9.5% to 15% are singletons. This TCR came from an adult woman who had mild COVID-19 (a few samples of this study predate the infection). Cell type and time point are not known. The chain couples TRBV20-1 to TRBJ2-1; D is undetermined. Sequencing was done on a sample of PBMCs or a T cell subset sorted from them (not recorded which). This CDR3 is CSAREIGGYNEQFF. The DNA of the CDR3 is TGCAGTGCTAGAGAAATAGGCGGCTACAATGAGCAGTTCTTC.